Listed below are T cell receptor beta chains from one sample, sequenced in a study of T cell repertoires in cytomegalovirus infection. TCRdb re-derived calls from the reads in MiXCR, one entry per CDR3 protein. The sample lists 150,000 to 200,000 distinct CDR3 sequences, approximately 30% seen once, with 30% to 40% in the top ten. Input material: PBMCs. These receptor sequences come from a human donor in good health (CMV status not recorded). Some clones in this sample may be carry-over from other donors' samples. CDR3s include the opening cysteine and the closing phenylalanine or tryptophan. A D gene is named only where the DNA matches it firmly. The listing skips clone size in some rows; elsewhere it reads once, few, many or a size class.

size	V	J	D	CDR3	DNA
.	TRBV19	TRBJ1-4	.	CASNQQGAGNEKLFF	TGTGCCAGTAACCAACAAGGTGCGGGTAATGAAAAACTGTTTTTT
many	TRBV7-8	TRBJ2-2	.	CASSLRGRRGYTGELFF	TGTGCCAGCAGCTTAAGGGGACGCCGTGGCTACACCGGGGAGCTGTTTTTT
.	TRBV7-2	TRBJ1-4	.	CASRMGPVDEKLFF	TGTGCCAGCAGGATGGGGCCAGTCGATGAAAAACTGTTTTTT
.	TRBV20-1	TRBJ2-5	.	CSARLGQETQYF	TGCAGTGCTAGACTAGGCCAAGAGACCCAGTACTTC
few	TRBV15	TRBJ1-2	TRBD1	CATSSDRNRNYGYTF	TGTGCCACCAGCTCGGACAGGAACAGGAACTATGGCTACACCTTC
few	TRBV19	TRBJ1-5	TRBD1	CASRGQVSQPQHF	TGTGCCAGTCGGGGACAGGTGAGTCAGCCCCAGCATTTT
few	TRBV11-2	TRBJ2-7	TRBD1	CASRDPTGSYEQYF	TGTGCCAGCAGAGATCCGACAGGGTCCTACGAGCAGTACTTC
.	TRBV2	TRBJ1-5	.	CASSFSASAGQPQHF	TGTGCCAGCAGTTTTTCGGCCAGCGCGGGACAGCCCCAGCATTTT
few	TRBV19	TRBJ1-5	.	CASNRDTYSNQPQHF	TGTGCCAGTAACCGGGACACATATAGCAATCAGCCCCAGCATTTT
.	TRBV7-3	TRBJ1-2	.	CASSLRRGHGYTF	TGTGCCAGCAGCTTACGCAGGGGCCATGGCTACACCTTC
.	TRBV4-3	TRBJ1-5	.	CASSQDRIVEPQHF	TGCGCCAGCAGCCAAGATAGGATTGTGGAGCCCCAGCATTTT
many	TRBV6-1	TRBJ2-2	.	CASSEAPIFTGELFF	TGTGCCAGCAGTGAAGCCCCCATTTTCACCGGGGAGCTGTTTTTT
.	TRBV20-1	TRBJ1-1	.	CSATPSDRSLMNTEAFF	TGCAGTGCTACCCCCTCCGACAGGTCTCTTATGAACACTGAAGCTTTCTTT
many	TRBV6-2/TRBV6-3	TRBJ2-6	.	CASSYGQPSGANVLTF	TGTGCCAGCAGTTACGGGCAGCCCTCTGGGGCCAACGTCCTGACTTTC
few	TRBV6-2/TRBV6-3	TRBJ2-7	.	CASSLEGHSYEQYF	TGTGCCAGCAGCCTGGAAGGGCACTCCTACGAGCAGTACTTC
once	TRBV4-1	TRBJ1-6	TRBD1	CASSPTGSNNSPLHF	TGCGCCAGCAGCCCGACAGGGAGTAATAATTCACCCCTCCACTTT